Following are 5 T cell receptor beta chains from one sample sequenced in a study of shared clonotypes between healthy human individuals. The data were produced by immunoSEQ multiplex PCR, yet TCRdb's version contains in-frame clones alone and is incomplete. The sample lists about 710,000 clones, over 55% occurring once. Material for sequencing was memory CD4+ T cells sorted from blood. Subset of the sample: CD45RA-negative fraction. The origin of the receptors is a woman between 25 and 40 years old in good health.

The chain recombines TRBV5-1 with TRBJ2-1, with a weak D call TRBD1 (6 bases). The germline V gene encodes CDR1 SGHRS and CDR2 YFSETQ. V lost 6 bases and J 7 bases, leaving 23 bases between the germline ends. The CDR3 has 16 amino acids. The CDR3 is CASTKLTGTWDNEQFF. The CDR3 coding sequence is TGCGCCAGCACGAAATTAACCGGGACATGGGATAATGAGCAGTTCTTC. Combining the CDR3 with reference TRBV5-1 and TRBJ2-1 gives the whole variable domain KAGVTQTPRYLIKTRGQQVTLSCSPISGHRSVSWYQQTPGQGLQFLFEYFSETQRNKGNFPGRFSGRQFSNSRSEMNVSTLELGDSALYLCASTKLTGTWDNEQFFGPGTRLTVL.

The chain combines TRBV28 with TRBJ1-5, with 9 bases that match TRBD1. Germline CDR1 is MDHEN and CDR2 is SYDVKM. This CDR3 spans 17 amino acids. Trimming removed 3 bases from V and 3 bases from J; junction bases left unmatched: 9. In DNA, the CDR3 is TGTGCCAGCAGTTTTTTTGGCTGGGACAGGGACAATCAGCCCCAGCATTTT. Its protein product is CASSFFGWDRDNQPQHF.

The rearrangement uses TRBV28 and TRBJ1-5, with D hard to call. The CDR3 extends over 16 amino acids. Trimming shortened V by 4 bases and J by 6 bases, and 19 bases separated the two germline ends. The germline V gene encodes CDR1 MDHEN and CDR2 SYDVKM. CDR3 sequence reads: CASSYLRRSEGQPQHF. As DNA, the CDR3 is TGTGCCAGCAGTTATCTTCGTAGGAGCGAAGGTCAGCCCCAGCATTTT.

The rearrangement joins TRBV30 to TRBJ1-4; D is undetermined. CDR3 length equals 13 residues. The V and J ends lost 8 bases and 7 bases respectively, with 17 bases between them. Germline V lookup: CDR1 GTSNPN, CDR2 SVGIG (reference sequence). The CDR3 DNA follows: TGTGCCAGTAGAGTGGCAGGCACTGAAAAACTGTTTTTT. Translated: CASRVAGTEKLFF. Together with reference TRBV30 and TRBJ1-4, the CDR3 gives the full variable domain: SQTIHQWPATLVQPVGSPLSLECTVEGTSNPNLYWYRQAAGRGLQLLFYSVGIGQISSEVPQNLSASRPQDRQFILSSKKLLLSDSGFYLCASRVAGTEKLFFGSGTQLSVL.

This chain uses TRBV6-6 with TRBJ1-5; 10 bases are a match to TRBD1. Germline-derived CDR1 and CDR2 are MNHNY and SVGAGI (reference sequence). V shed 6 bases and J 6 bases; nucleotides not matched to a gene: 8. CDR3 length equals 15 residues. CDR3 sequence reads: CASSRTGGRIQPQHF. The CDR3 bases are TGTGCCAGCAGCCGGACAGGGGGAAGAATTCAGCCCCAGCATTTT.